This T cell receptor (beta chain) was obtained from a study of cytomegalovirus exposure and HLA in healthy donors. The PCR had 60 Vbeta and 13 Jbeta primers. The assay was immunoSEQ multiplex PCR, and TCRdb's table has in-frame clones only and misses some. The sample yields roughly 170,000 clones, about three quarters seen once. Germline-derived CDR1 and CDR2 are SGHTS and YDEGEE. CDR3 size: 15 residues. V shed 4 bases and J 5 bases; nucleotides not matched to a gene: 9. This chain uses TRBV5-8 with TRBJ1-2, with 9 bases that match TRBD1. This clonotype was sampled from a woman in her twenties or thirties in good health and CMV-seropositive. The specimen was PBMCs. The CDR3 DNA sequence: TGTGCCAGCAGCCCCCCGGGACAGGGAAAGTATGGCTACACCTTC. It codes for CASSPPGQGKYGYTF.